A selection of T cell receptor beta chains follows, all from one sample in a study of beta chain features in type 1 diabetes. Generated by immunoSEQ multiplex PCR, the TCRdb table keeps only in-frame clones and is missing some. The sample shows hundreds of thousands of clones, roughly 12% of them seen only once. Material for sequencing was naive CD4+ T cells from blood. All receptors derive from a man aged 18 to 29 with type 1 diabetes. The CDR3 runs from the conserved cysteine through the conserved F or W. The D gene is left open where the match is weak. For some rows the clone size is stated as once, few or many, or as a class when expanded; others skip it.

clone size	D gene	V gene	J gene	CDR3 protein	CDR3 DNA
.	.	TRBV6-4	TRBJ1-5	CASSDSEGDSNQPQHF	TGTGCCAGCAGTGACTCGGAAGGAGATAGCAATCAGCCCCAGCATTTT
.	.	TRBV30	TRBJ1-5	CAWSDYPGNQPQHF	TGTGCCTGGAGTGACTATCCAGGGAATCAGCCCCAGCATTTT
.	.	TRBV7-8	TRBJ1-5	CASSPGTEEYSNQPQHF	TGTGCCAGCAGCCCCGGGACGGAAGAATATAGCAATCAGCCCCAGCATTTT
few	TRBD1	TRBV10-3	TRBJ2-7	CAISVAGGEKYF	TGTGCCATCAGTGTCGCAGGGGGCGAGAAGTACTTC
.	TRBD1	TRBV28	TRBJ1-2	CASSLPGQGSYGYTF	TGTGCCAGCAGTTTACCGGGACAGGGCAGCTATGGCTACACCTTC
few	TRBD1	TRBV6-6	TRBJ1-1	CASSPGQGALSTEAFF	TGTGCCAGCAGTCCCGGACAGGGGGCGTTGAGCACTGAAGCTTTCTTT
few	.	TRBV10-1	TRBJ1-6	CASSESNSPLHF	TGCGCCAGCAGTGAGTCGAATTCACCCCTCCACTTT
few	TRBD1	TRBV29-1	TRBJ1-1	CSVTQGVYEAFF	TGCAGCGTTACACAGGGGGTCTATGAAGCTTTCTTT
.	.	TRBV4-1	TRBJ2-7	CASSLQGGEQYF	TGCGCCAGCAGCCTCCAAGGGGGCGAGCAGTACTTC
few	.	TRBV5-4	TRBJ1-1	CASSGGLDRNTEAFF	TGTGCCAGCAGCGGGGGCTTGGATAGGAACACTGAAGCTTTCTTT
.	.	TRBV18	TRBJ2-5	CASSPQAQETQYF	TGTGCCAGCTCACCACAGGCACAAGAGACCCAGTACTTC
few	.	TRBV13	TRBJ2-1	CASSSFECEQFF	TGTGCCAGCAGCTCATTCGAGTGTGAGCAGTTCTTC
once	.	TRBV6-5	TRBJ2-3	CASSSRDTQYF	TGTGCCAGCAGTAGCAGGGATACGCAGTATTTT
.	TRBD1	TRBV2	TRBJ1-2	CASRQTGEGGYTF	TGTGCCAGCAGACAGACAGGGGAGGGTGGCTACACCTTC
.	.	TRBV2	TRBJ2-7	CASSAVITYEQYF	TGTGCCAGCAGTGCAGTTATCACCTACGAGCAGTACTTC
.	.	TRBV28	TRBJ1-1	CASSPSQNTEAFF	TGTGCCAGCAGTCCATCGCAGAACACTGAAGCTTTCTTT
.	.	TRBV6-1	TRBJ1-1	CASSSAGVNTEAFF	TGTGCCAGCAGTTCGGCAGGGGTGAACACTGAAGCTTTCTTT
few	.	TRBV5-1	TRBJ2-1	CASSPWGTSSYNEQFF	TGCGCCAGCAGCCCCTGGGGCACTAGCTCCTACAATGAGCAGTTCTTC
.	.	TRBV30	TRBJ2-3	CAWSLTAGTSTDTQYF	TGTGCCTGGAGTCTGACGGCGGGAACTAGCACAGATACGCAGTATTTT
.	.	TRBV4-1	TRBJ2-2	CASSQDFYGELFF	TGCGCCAGCAGCCAAGATTTTTACGGGGAGCTGTTTTTT
few	.	TRBV6-5	TRBJ1-2	CATESRTSLATF	TGTGCCACCGAGAGCCGGACATCCCTTGCCACCTTC
.	.	TRBV25-1	TRBJ1-1	CTSQPPFPNTEAFF	TGTACCTCTCAGCCCCCATTTCCGAACACTGAAGCTTTCTTT
.	.	TRBV9	TRBJ2-1	CASSPNQGNYNEQFF	TGTGCCAGCAGCCCTAACCAGGGGAACTACAATGAGCAGTTCTTC
few	.	TRBV4-1	TRBJ2-1	CASGGTPALAYNEQFF	TGCGCCAGCGGAGGAACCCCCGCCCTCGCCTACAATGAGCAGTTCTTC
.	TRBD1	TRBV5-1	TRBJ2-7	CASSPDPLGQGYEQYF	TGCGCCAGCAGCCCGGATCCTCTGGGACAGGGCTACGAGCAGTACTTC
few	.	TRBV6-4	TRBJ1-5	CASSDTHSVNQPQHF	TGTGCCAGCAGTGACACCCACAGCGTTAATCAGCCCCAGCATTTT
.	.	TRBV27	TRBJ1-6	CASSLLGAARSPLHF	TGTGCCAGCAGTTTATTGGGGGCCGCCCGTTCACCCCTCCACTTT
.	TRBD1	TRBV18	TRBJ2-2	CASSRSGTGDTGELFF	TGTGCCAGCTCGCGATCCGGGACAGGGGACACCGGGGAGCTGTTTTTT
few	TRBD1	TRBV7-9	TRBJ2-4	CASSLDPGQGGNIQYF	TGTGCCAGCAGCCTTGACCCGGGACAGGGTGGAAACATTCAGTACTTC
.	.	TRBV29-1	TRBJ2-1	CSLRQGEDNEQFF	TGCAGCCTCCGGCAGGGAGAAGACAATGAGCAGTTCTTC
.	.	TRBV6-5	TRBJ1-2	CASSSTGGGYTF	TGTGCCAGCAGCTCCACCGGTGGCGGCTACACCTTC
few	.	TRBV5-1	TRBJ2-5	CASSLGAGQETQYF	TGCGCCAGCAGCTTGGGGGCAGGCCAAGAGACCCAGTACTTC
few	TRBD2	TRBV2	TRBJ2-5	CASAGTSGETQYF	TGTGCCAGTGCCGGGACTAGCGGAGAGACCCAGTACTTC
.	.	TRBV6-6	TRBJ2-7	CASSSQDYEQYF	TGTGCCAGCAGTTCCCAGGACTACGAGCAGTACTTC
.	TRBD2	TRBV2	TRBJ2-3	CASSEQRGGDTQYF	TGTGCCAGCAGTGAACAGCGGGGGGGAGATACGCAGTATTTT
few	.	TRBV19	TRBJ1-5	CASSIAGAKQPQHF	TGTGCCAGTAGTATCGCAGGGGCTAAACAGCCCCAGCATTTT
.	.	TRBV20-1	TRBJ2-2	CSARFNGELFF	TGCAGTGCTAGATTCAACGGGGAGCTGTTTTTT
.	TRBD1	TRBV7-9	TRBJ2-6	CASSVDRTGAGANVLTF	TGTGCCAGCAGCGTAGACAGGACAGGCGCCGGGGCCAACGTCCTGACTTTC
few	TRBD2	TRBV6-5	TRBJ2-1	CASSYLSGAFREQFF	TGTGCCAGCAGTTACCTTAGCGGGGCCTTTAGGGAGCAGTTCTTC
.	.	TRBV27	TRBJ1-6	CASSRAQTRLPLHF	TGTGCCAGCAGCAGAGCCCAGACCCGGCTCCCCCTCCACTTT
few	.	TRBV10-3	TRBJ2-7	CAIRDHRSYDEQYF	TGTGCCATCAGAGACCACAGGAGTTACGACGAGCAGTACTTC
.	TRBD1	TRBV14	TRBJ1-2	CASSQLDREYYGYTF	TGTGCCAGCAGCCAGTTGGACAGGGAATACTATGGCTACACCTTC
few	.	TRBV27	TRBJ2-1	CASSPRVVGAEQFF	TGTGCCAGCAGTCCCCGAGTGGTCGGGGCTGAGCAGTTCTTC
few	.	TRBV28	TRBJ1-2	CASSPGKTGSYTF	TGTGCCAGCAGTCCGGGGAAGACAGGCAGCTACACCTTC
.	.	TRBV4-2	TRBJ2-1	CASSYGPDPYNEQFF	TGTGCCAGCAGTTACGGGCCCGACCCCTACAATGAGCAGTTCTTC
few	.	TRBV15	TRBJ1-1	CATSGRARTEAFF	TGTGCCACCAGCGGCAGGGCTAGAACTGAAGCTTTCTTT
.	.	TRBV5-4	TRBJ2-3	CASSLSQGSTDTQYF	TGTGCCAGCAGCTTGTCTCAGGGGTCCACAGATACGCAGTATTTT
.	.	TRBV19	TRBJ1-1	CASSPPSWENTEAFF	TGTGCCAGTAGTCCACCATCATGGGAGAACACTGAAGCTTTCTTT
.	.	TRBV9	TRBJ1-1	CASSPRGHNTEAFF	TGTGCCAGCAGCCCCCGGGGACATAACACTGAAGCTTTCTTT
.	TRBD1	TRBV30	TRBJ1-5	CAWNTGTGGNQPQHF	TGTGCCTGGAACACCGGGACAGGGGGCAATCAGCCCCAGCATTTT
.	.	TRBV28	TRBJ1-4	CASSLPPLQLVDEKLFF	TGTGCCAGCAGTTTACCCCCACTCCAATTAGTGGATGAAAAACTGTTTTTT
.	.	TRBV30	TRBJ2-7	CAWTPVGRKTYEQYF	TGTGCCTGGACCCCGGTGGGGCGAAAGACCTACGAGCAGTACTTC
.	TRBD1	TRBV11-1	TRBJ1-2	CASSFTDRGNYGYTF	TGTGCCAGCAGCTTCACTGACAGGGGAAACTATGGCTACACCTTC
few	.	TRBV5-1	TRBJ1-1	CASSQNTEAFF	TGCGCCAGCAGCCAGAACACTGAAGCTTTCTTT
few	.	TRBV5-1	TRBJ2-2	CASSRGTVTGELFF	TGCGCCAGCAGCCGGGGGACAGTTACCGGGGAGCTGTTTTTT
.	.	TRBV9	TRBJ2-7	CASSVLALSYEQYF	TGTGCCAGCAGCGTACTAGCGCTTTCCTACGAGCAGTACTTC
few	.	TRBV7-3	TRBJ2-1	CASSTLPQTAYNEQFF	TGTGCCAGCAGCACCCTCCCACAGACAGCCTACAATGAGCAGTTCTTC
.	.	TRBV6-5	TRBJ2-7	CASSYSRQEEQYF	TGTGCCAGCAGTTATTCGAGGCAGGAAGAGCAGTACTTC
few	.	TRBV6-5	TRBJ1-2	CASSYSQGQGYGYTF	TGTGCCAGCAGTTACTCACAAGGGCAAGGGTATGGCTACACCTTC